This TCR beta chain is drawn from a study of blood T cell repertoires in COVID-19. TCRdb's copy holds only in-frame clones and misses some; the assay was immunoSEQ multiplex PCR. The sample lists around 140,000 clones, approximately 88% occurring once. Specimen: peripheral blood. This clonotype was sampled from a woman between 45 and 65 years old with acute or convalescent COVID-19.

DNA of the CDR3: TGCGCCAGCAGCCAACAAGAGACAGCTATACTATACAATGAGCAGTTCTTC. This encodes CASSQQETAILYNEQFF. V and J are TRBV4-1 and TRBJ2-1, with a possible D match to TRBD1 (5 bases). The V gene's germline CDR1 is MGHRA and CDR2 YSYEKL. This CDR3 comprises 17 residues. The V gene lost 2 bases and the J gene lost 4 bases, with 18 bases spanning the gap.